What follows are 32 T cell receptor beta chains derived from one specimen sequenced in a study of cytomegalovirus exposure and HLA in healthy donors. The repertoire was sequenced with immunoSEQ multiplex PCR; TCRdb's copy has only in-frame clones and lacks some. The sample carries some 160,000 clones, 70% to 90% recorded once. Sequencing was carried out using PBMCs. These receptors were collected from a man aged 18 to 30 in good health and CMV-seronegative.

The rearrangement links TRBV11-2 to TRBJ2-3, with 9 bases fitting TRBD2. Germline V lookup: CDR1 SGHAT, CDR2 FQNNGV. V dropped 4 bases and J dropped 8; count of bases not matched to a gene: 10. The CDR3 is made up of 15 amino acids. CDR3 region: CASSSPRAGGLTQYF. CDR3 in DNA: TGTGCCAGCAGCTCGCCTCGGGCGGGAGGGCTTACGCAGTATTTT.

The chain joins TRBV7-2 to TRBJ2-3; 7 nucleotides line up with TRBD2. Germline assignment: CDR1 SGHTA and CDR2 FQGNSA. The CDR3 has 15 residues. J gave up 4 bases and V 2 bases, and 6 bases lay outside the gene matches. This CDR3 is CASSLQAGLADTQYF. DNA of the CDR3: TGTGCCAGCAGCTTACAAGCGGGATTGGCAGATACGCAGTATTTT.

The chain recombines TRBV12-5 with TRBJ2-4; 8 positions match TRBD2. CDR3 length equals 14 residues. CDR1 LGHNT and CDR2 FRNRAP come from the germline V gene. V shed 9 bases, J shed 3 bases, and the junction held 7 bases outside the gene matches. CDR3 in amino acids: CARNGGDDKNIQYF. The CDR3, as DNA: TGTGCTAGGAACGGGGGGGATGACAAAAACATTCAGTACTTC. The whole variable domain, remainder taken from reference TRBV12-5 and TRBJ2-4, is DARVTQTPRHKVTEMGQEVTMRCQPILGHNTVFWYRQTMMQGLELLAYFRNRAPLDDSGMPKDRFSAEMPDATLATLKIQPSEPRDSAVYFCARNGGDDKNIQYFGAGTRLSVL.

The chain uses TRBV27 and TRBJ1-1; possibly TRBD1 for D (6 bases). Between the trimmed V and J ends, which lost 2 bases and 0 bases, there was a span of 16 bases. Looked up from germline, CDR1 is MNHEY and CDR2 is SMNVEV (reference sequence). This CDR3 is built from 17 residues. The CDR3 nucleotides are TGTGCCAGCAGTTTAATGGTGATTGGGGGCTTGAACACTGAAGCTTTCTTT. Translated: CASSLMVIGGLNTEAFF.

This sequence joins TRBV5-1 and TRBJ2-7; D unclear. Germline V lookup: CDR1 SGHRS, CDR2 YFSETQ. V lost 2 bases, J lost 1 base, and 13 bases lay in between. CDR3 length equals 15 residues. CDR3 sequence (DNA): TGCGCCAGCAGCTTAGGTGGCGGCTGGTCCTACGAGCAGTACTTC. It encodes CASSLGGGWSYEQYF.

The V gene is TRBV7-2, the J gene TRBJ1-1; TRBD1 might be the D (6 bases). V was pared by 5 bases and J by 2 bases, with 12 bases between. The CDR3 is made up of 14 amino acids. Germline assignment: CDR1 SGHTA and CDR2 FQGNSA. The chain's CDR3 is CASSLWTANTEAFF. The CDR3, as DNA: TGTGCCAGCAGCCTTTGGACAGCAAACACTGAAGCTTTCTTT.

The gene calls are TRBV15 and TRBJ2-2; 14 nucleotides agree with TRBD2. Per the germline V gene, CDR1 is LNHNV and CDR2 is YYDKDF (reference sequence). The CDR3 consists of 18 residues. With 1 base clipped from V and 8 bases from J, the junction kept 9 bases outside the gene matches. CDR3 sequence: CATSRGTGLAGAVGELFF. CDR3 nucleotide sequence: TGTGCCACCAGCAGAGGAACGGGACTAGCGGGAGCGGTAGGGGAGCTGTTTTTT.

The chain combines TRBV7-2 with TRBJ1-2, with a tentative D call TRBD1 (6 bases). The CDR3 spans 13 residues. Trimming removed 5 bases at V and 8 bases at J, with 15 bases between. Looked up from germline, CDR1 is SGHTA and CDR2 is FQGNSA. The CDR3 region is CASSVQGTQGYTF. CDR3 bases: TGTGCCAGCAGCGTACAGGGAACACAAGGCTACACCTTC.

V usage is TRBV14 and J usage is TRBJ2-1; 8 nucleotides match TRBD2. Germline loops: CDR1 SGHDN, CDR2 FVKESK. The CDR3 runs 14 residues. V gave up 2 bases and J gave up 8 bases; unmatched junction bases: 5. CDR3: CASSQWTSFDEQFF. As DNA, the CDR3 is TGTGCCAGCAGCCAATGGACTAGCTTTGATGAGCAGTTCTTC.

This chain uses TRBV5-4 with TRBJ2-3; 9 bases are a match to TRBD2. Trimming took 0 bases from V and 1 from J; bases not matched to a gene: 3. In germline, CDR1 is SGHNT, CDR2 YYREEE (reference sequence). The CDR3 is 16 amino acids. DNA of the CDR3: TGTGCCAGCAGCTTGGCCTGGACTAGCGGCACAGATACGCAGTATTTT. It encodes CASSLAWTSGTDTQYF.

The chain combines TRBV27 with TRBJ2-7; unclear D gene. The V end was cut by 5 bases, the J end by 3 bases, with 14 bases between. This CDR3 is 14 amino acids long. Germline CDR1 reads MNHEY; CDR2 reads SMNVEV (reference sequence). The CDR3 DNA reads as TGTGCCAGCAGTCCGCGTGACGGATACTACGAGCAGTACGTC. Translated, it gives CASSPRDGYYEQYV.

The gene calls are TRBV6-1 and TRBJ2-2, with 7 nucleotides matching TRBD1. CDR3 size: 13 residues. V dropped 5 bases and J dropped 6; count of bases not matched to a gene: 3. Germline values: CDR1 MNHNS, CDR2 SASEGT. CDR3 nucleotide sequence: TGTGCCAGCAGTCGACAGGGACCCGGGGAGCTGTTTTTT. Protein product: CASSRQGPGELFF.

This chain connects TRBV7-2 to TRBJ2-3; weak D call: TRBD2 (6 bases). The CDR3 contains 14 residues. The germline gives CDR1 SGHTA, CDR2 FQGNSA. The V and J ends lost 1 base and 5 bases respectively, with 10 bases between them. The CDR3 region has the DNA TGTGCCAGCAGCTTAGTGTCGGGGGTAGATACGCAGTATTTT. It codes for CASSLVSGVDTQYF.

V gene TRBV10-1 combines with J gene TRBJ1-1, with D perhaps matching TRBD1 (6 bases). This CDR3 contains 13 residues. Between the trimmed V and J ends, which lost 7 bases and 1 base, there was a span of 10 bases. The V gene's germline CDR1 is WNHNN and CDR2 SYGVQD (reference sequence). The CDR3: CASTRQENTEAFF. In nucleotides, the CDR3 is TGCGCCAGCACCCGACAGGAGAACACTGAAGCTTTCTTT.

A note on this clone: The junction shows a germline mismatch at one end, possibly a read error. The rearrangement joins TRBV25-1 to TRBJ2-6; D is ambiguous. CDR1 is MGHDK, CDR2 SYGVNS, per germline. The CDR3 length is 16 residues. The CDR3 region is CASSESEDSVANVLTF. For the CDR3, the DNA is TGTGCCAGCAGTGAATCAGAGGATTCTGTGGCCAACGTCCTGACTTTC.

Here the CDR3 DNA reads TGTGCCAGCAGTGAACAGGGCAGGGGCGGTTCACCCCTCCACTTT. Protein product: CASSEQGRGGSPLHF. The chain joins TRBV6-1 to TRBJ1-6; possible D gene TRBD1, 6 bases. The germline V gene has CDR1 MNHNS and CDR2 SASEGT. Trimming shortened V by 2 bases and J by 9 bases, and 14 bases separated the two germline ends. The CDR3 runs to 15 residues.

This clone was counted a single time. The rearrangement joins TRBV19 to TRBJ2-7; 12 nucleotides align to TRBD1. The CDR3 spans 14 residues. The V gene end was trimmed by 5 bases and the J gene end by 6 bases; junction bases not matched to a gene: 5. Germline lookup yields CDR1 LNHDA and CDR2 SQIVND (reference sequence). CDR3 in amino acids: CASSLGQGAGEQYF. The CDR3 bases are TGTGCCAGTAGTTTGGGACAGGGGGCTGGCGAGCAGTACTTC.

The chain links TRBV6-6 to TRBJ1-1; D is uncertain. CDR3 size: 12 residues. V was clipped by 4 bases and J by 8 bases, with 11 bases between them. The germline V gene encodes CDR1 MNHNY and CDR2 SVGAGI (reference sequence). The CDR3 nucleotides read TGTGCCAGCAGTTGGCAGTTACCCGAAGCTTTCTTT. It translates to CASSWQLPEAFF.

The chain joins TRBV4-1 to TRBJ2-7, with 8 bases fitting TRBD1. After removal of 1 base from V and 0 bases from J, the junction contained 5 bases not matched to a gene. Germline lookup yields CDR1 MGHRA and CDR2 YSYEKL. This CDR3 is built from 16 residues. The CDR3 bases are TGCGCCAGCAGCCAAGCCCGGACAGGGTTCTCCTACGAGCAGTACTTC. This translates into CASSQARTGFSYEQYF.

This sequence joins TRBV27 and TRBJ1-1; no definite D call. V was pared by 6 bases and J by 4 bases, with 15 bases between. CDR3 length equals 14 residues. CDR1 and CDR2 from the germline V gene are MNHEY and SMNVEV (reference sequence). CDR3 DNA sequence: TGTGCCAGCAGGGATCCCGCAGGTTTCACTGAAGCTTTCTTT. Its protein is CASRDPAGFTEAFF.

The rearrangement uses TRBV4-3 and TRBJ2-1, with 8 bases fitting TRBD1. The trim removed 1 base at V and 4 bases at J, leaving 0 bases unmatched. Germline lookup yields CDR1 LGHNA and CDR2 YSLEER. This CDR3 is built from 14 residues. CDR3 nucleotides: TGCGCCAGCAGCCAAGGACAGGGGTACAATGAGCAGTTCTTC. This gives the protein CASSQGQGYNEQFF.

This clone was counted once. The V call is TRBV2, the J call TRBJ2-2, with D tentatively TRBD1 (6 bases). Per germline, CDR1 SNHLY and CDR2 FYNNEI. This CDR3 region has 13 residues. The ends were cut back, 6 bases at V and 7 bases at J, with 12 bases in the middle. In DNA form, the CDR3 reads TGTGCCAGCAGACACAGGGATAGCGGGGAGCTGTTTTTT. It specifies CASRHRDSGELFF.

CDR3 loop: CASSERAGITDTQYF. CDR3 nucleotides: TGTGCCAGCAGTGAACGGGCAGGGATCACAGATACGCAGTATTTT. The chain uses TRBV25-1 and TRBJ2-3, with D possibly being TRBD1 (5 bases). CDR3 size: 15 residues. CDR1 is MGHDK, CDR2 SYGVNS, per germline. Deletions cut 2 bases from V and 2 bases from J, with 11 bases between.

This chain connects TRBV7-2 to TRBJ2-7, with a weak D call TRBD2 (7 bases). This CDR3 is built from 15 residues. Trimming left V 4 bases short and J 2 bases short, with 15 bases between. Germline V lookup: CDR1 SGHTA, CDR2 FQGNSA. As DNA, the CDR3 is TGTGCCAGCAGCTACTTAGGGGGGGCCACCTACGAGCAGTACGTC. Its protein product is CASSYLGGATYEQYV.

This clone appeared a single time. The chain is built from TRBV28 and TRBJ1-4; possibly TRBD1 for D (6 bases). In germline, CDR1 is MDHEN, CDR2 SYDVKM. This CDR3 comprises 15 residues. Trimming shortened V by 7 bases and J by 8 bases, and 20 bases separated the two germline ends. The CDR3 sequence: CASTLGGTSSEKLFF. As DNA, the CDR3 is TGTGCCAGCACCCTCGGGGGGACATCATCCGAAAAACTGTTTTTT.

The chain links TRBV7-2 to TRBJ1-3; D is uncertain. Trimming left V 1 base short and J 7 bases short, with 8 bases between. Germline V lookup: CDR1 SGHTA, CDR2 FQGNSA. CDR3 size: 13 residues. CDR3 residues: CASSLGARNTIYF. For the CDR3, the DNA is TGTGCCAGCAGCTTAGGGGCTCGCAACACCATATATTTT.

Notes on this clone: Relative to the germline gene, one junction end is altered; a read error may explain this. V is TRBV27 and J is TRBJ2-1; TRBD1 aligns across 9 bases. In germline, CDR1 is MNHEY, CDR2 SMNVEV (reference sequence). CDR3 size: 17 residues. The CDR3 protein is CASSLSGTGSAYNEQFF. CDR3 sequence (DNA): TGTGCCAGCAGTCTATCCGGGACAGGGTCTGCGTACAATGAGCAGTTCTTC.

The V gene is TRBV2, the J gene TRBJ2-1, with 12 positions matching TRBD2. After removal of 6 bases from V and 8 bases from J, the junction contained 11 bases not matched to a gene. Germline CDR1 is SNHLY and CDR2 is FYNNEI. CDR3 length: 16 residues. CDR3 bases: TGTGCCAGCAGCTCACAAGGACTAGCGGGATCGGATGAGCAGTTCTTC. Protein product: CASSSQGLAGSDEQFF.

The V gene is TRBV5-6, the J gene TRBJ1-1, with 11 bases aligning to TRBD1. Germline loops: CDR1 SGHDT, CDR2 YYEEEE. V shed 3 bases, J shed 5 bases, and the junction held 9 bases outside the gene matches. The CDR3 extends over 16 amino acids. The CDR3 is CASSYRDRGLRTEAFF. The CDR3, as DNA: TGTGCCAGCAGCTACCGGGACAGGGGGTTACGGACTGAAGCTTTCTTT.

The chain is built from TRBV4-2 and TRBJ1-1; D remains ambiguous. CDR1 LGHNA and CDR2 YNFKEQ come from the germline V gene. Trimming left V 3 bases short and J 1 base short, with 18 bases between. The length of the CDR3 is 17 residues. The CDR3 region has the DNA TGTGCCAGCAGCCAGATTGGTGGGCGTGCCAGGAACACTGAAGCTTTCTTT. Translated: CASSQIGGRARNTEAFF.

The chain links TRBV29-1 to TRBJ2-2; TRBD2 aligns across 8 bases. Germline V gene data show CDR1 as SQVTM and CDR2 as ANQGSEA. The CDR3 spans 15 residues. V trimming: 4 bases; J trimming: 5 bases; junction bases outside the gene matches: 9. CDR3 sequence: CSVVASGHVTGELFF. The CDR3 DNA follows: TGCAGCGTTGTCGCTAGCGGGCACGTAACCGGGGAGCTGTTTTTT.

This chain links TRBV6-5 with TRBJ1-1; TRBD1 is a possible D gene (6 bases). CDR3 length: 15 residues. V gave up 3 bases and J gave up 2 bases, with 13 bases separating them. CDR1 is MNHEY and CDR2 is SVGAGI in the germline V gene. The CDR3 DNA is TGTGCCAGCAGTTATCTTCGAGGGGGAAACACTGAAGCTTTCTTT. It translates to CASSYLRGGNTEAFF.